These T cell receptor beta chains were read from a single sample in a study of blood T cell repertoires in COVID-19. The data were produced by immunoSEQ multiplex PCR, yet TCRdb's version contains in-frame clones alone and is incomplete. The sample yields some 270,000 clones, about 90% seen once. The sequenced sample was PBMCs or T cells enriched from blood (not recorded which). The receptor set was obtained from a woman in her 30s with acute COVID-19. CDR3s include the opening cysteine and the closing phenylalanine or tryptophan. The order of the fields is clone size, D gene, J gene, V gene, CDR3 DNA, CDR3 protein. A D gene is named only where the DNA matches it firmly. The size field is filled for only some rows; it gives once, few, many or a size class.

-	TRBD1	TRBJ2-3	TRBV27	TGTGCCAGCAGTTTAGGCCGACAGGGGGTAAATGCAGATACGCAGTATTTT	CASSLGRQGVNADTQYF
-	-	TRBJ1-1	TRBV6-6	TGTGCCAGCAGTTATGATAAGGGGTCTGAAGCTTTCTTT	CASSYDKGSEAFF
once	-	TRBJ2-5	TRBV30	TGTGCCTGGAGTGACGAGGAGACCCAGTACTTC	CAWSDEETQYF
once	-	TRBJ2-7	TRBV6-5	TGTGCCAGCAGTTACTCGTACAGCCACGAGCAGTACTTC	CASSYSYSHEQYF
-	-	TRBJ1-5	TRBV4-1	TGCGCCAGCAGCCAAGATTCGGGAGCCTATCAGCCCCAGCATTTT	CASSQDSGAYQPQHF
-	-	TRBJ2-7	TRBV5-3	TGTGCCAGAAGCTTGCCTCCCGCTAGTCCCTACGAGCAGTACTTC	CARSLPPASPYEQYF
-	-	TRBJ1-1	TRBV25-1	TGTGCCAGCAGTAATCGTGCAGGCTTTACTGAAGCTTTCTTT	CASSNRAGFTEAFF
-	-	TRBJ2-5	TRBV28	TGTGCCACCACTACGGGACAACGGAACCAGGAGACCCAGTACTTC	CATTTGQRNQETQYF
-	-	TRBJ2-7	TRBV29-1	TGCAGCGTTGTTGCGGAGACCTACGAGCAGTACTTC	CSVVAETYEQYF
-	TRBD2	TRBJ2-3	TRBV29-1	TGCAGCGTTGGAGTAGCGGGAGGCCTCGGGGATACGCAGTATTTT	CSVGVAGGLGDTQYF
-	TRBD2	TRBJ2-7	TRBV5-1	TGCGCCAGCAGCTTCCTAGCGGGAGGGACCTACGAGCAGTACTTC	CASSFLAGGTYEQYF
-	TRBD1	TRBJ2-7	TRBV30	TGTGCCTGGACCCAATGGGACAGGGGATACGAGCAGTACTTC	CAWTQWDRGYEQYF
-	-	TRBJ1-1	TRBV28	TGTGCCAGCATAGACAGCCTCAACCCTGAAGCTTTCTTT	CASIDSLNPEAFF
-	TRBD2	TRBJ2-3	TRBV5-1	TGCGCCAGCAGCTTGATCCAGGCGGGAGCCCCAGATACGCAGTATTTT	CASSLIQAGAPDTQYF
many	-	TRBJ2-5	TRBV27	TGTGCCAGCAGTGCCCTGGGGGCCCAAGAGACCCAGTACTTC	CASSALGAQETQYF
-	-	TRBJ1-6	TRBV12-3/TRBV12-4	TGTGGGACGAGAGGGGGGGGCAATTCACCCCTCCACTTT	CGTRGGGNSPLHF
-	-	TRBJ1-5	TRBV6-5	TGTGCCAGCAGTCCCCTCGGCGCGGCCGATCAGCCCCAGCATTTT	CASSPLGAADQPQHF
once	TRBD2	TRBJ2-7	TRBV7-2	TGTGCCAGCAGCCTTCGAGCGGGAGGGTCCTACGAGCAGTACTTC	CASSLRAGGSYEQYF
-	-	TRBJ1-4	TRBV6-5	TGTGCCAGCAGTTACTCGTCCAGGGAAGGATATGAAAAACTGTTTTTT	CASSYSSREGYEKLFF
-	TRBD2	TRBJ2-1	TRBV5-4	TGTGCCAGCAGCTCGCCTAGCGGGAGCACGGGTTCCTACAATGAGCAGTTCTTC	CASSSPSGSTGSYNEQFF
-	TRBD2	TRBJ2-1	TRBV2	TGTGCCAGCAGTCTGATAAAACCCGGACTAGCGGGTGCCCAGCAGTTCTTC	CASSLIKPGLAGAQQFF
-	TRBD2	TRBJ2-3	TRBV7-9	TGTGCCAGCAGCGGACTAGCGGGAGCGGGAGATACGCAGTATTTT	CASSGLAGAGDTQYF
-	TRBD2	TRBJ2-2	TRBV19	TGTGCCAGTAGTACTAGCGGGGACACCGGGGAGCTGTTTTTT	CASSTSGDTGELFF
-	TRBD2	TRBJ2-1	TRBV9	TGTGCCAGCAGTCTGACTAGCGGGAATTACAATGAGCAGTTCTTC	CASSLTSGNYNEQFF
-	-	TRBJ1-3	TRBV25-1	TGTGCCAGCACCCAAACAGGGTCCGGAAACACCATATATTTT	CASTQTGSGNTIYF
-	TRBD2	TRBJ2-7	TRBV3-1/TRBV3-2	TGTGCCAGCAGCCACGGGACTAGCGGGGGGAGAGGGGGCTACGAGCAGTACTTC	CASSHGTSGGRGGYEQYF
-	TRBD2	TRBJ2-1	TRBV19	TGTGCCAGTACCGTAGGGTCTAGCGGGACCGATGAGCAGTTCTTC	CASTVGSSGTDEQFF
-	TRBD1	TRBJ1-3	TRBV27	TGTGCCAGCAGTTCCCTGGGACAGGGGAACACCATATATTTT	CASSSLGQGNTIYF
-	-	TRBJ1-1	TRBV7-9	TGTGCCAGCAACCGATTAGGGGCCAGGGGGAACACTGAAGCTTTCTTT	CASNRLGARGNTEAFF
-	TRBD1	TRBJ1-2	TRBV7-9	TGTGCCAGTCAGCTTGGAAAGGACAGGGGCGAGGTTGGCTACACCTTC	CASQLGKDRGEVGYTF
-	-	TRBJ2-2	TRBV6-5	TGTGCCAGCAGTTGGCTGAACACCGGGGAGCTGTTTTTT	CASSWLNTGELFF
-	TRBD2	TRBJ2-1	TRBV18	TGTGCCAGCTCACCGACAGGACTAGCGGGACTTTCCTACAATGAGCAGTTCTTC	CASSPTGLAGLSYNEQFF
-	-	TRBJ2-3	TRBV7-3	TGTGCCAGCAGCTTACAGGGGCGTAACACAGATACGCAGTATTTT	CASSLQGRNTDTQYF
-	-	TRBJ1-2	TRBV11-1	TGTGCCAGCAGCCCCGGGACTGCAAATGGCTACACCTTC	CASSPGTANGYTF
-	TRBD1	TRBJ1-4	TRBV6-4	TGTGCCAGCAGCGAACAGGGGGCACCTAATGAAAAACTGTTTTTT	CASSEQGAPNEKLFF
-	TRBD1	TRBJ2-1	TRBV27	TGTGCCAGCAGTCCTCGGACAGGGCGGGGTCGGGATGAGCAGTTCTTC	CASSPRTGRGRDEQFF
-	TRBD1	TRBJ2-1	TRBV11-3	TGTGCCAGCAGCTCGGGACAGGGATCCTACAATGAGCAGTTCTTC	CASSSGQGSYNEQFF
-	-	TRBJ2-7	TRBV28	TGTGCCAGCACGGACAGTAATACCTACGAGCAGTACTTC	CASTDSNTYEQYF
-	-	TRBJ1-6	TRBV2	TGTGCCAGCAGTGATTCGGGGGGTGGGTCACCCCTCCACTTT	CASSDSGGGSPLHF
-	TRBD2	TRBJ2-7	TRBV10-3	TGTGCCATCAGTGAGGGGGGGGTTTACGAGCAGTACTTC	CAISEGGVYEQYF
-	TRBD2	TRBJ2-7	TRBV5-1	TGCGCCAGCAGACCCGGGACTAGCGTTTACGAGCAGTACTTC	CASRPGTSVYEQYF
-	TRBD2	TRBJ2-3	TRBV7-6	TGTGCCAGCAGCCCATTGGGACTAGCGGGAGTTCGAGATACGCAGTATTTT	CASSPLGLAGVRDTQYF
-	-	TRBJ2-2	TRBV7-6	TGTGCCAGCAGCTTAGCCGAAGGCACAGACAACACCGGGGAGCTGTTTTTT	CASSLAEGTDNTGELFF
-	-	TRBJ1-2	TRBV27	TGTGCCAGCCGTTTCCTAGGGGGAACCGGCTACACCTTC	CASRFLGGTGYTF
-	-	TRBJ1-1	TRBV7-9	TGTGCCAGCAGCTTGCAGGGCGGGAACACTGAAGCTTTCTTT	CASSLQGGNTEAFF
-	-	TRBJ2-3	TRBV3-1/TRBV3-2	TGTGCCAGCAGCCAAGAGCTGGGATTACCGGTGACTACACGTACAGATACGCAGTATTTT	CASSQELGLPVTTRTDTQYF
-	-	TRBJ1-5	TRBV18	TGTACCAGCTCACCTCTGACCGAGATTCGGGGCAATCAGCCCCAGCATTTT	CTSSPLTEIRGNQPQHF
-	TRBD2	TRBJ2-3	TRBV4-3	TGCGCCAGCAGCCAACAAGCGGGGATCACAGATACGCAGTATTTT	CASSQQAGITDTQYF
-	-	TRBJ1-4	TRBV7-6	TGTGCCAGCAGCTCGAGGGCCTCTAATGAAAAACTGTTTTTT	CASSSRASNEKLFF
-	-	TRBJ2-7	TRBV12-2	TGTGCAAGTCGCTTAGGGGGCGCTAGTCTCCACGAGCAGTACTTC	CASRLGGASLHEQYF
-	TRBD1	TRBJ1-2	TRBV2	TGTGCCAGCAGTGATGTTGGGACTTGGGACAGGGAAAGTGGCTACACCTTC	CASSDVGTWDRESGYTF
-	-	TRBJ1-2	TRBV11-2	TGTGCCAGCAGCCCCACCCAGGGCTATGGCTACACCTTC	CASSPTQGYGYTF
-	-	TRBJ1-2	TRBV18	TGTGCCATGTCAGGGGAACAGACTAACTATGGCTACACCTTC	CAMSGEQTNYGYTF
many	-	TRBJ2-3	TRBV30	TGTGCCTGGAGTGTACTGAACAGAGGCACAGATACGCAGTATTTT	CAWSVLNRGTDTQYF
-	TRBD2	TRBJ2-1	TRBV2	TGTGCCAGCAGAACTAGCGGGAGGGCCTTTAGTGAGCAGTTCTTC	CASRTSGRAFSEQFF
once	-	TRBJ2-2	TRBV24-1	TGTGCCACCAGTGATCCCCGCGGGGAGCTGTTTTTT	CATSDPRGELFF
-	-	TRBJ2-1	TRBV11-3	TGTGCCAGCAGCCGGGCCGGAGCGGACAATGAGCAGTTCTTC	CASSRAGADNEQFF